The 7 T cell receptor beta chains presented below share a single source sample, sequenced in a study of cytomegalovirus exposure and HLA in healthy donors. 60 Vbeta and 13 Jbeta primers were used in PCR. Method: immunoSEQ multiplex PCR; TCRdb's copy keeps in-frame clones and lacks some. The data contain 210,000 or so clones, over 60% of them seen just once; the ten biggest clones take up about 1.8%. Specimen: PBMCs. The source of these receptors is a man aged 18-30 years in good health and CMV-seronegative.

V is TRBV28 and J is TRBJ1-2; TRBD1 aligns across 12 bases. Germline trimming cut 5 bases from V and 5 bases from J; bases unmatched to any gene: 6. The CDR3 runs to 15 residues. Germline V gives CDR1 MDHEN, CDR2 SYDVKM. CDR3 amino acids: CASSPQGQGAYGYTF. CDR3 coding DNA: TGTGCCAGCAGTCCACAGGGACAGGGGGCATATGGCTACACCTTC.

The chain carries TRBV9 and TRBJ2-3; D may be TRBD1 (6 bases). Trimming removed 4 bases at V and 0 bases at J, with 12 bases between. CDR1 is SGDLS and CDR2 is YYNGEE in the germline V gene. The CDR3 sequence is 15 residues long. The CDR3 region has the DNA TGTGCCAGCAGCCTGACAGGACTTAGCACAGATACGCAGTATTTT. Translated: CASSLTGLSTDTQYF. Looking up the rest from reference TRBV9 and TRBJ2-3 gives the full variable domain: DSGVTQTPKHLITATGQRVTLRCSPRSGDLSVYWYQQSLDQGLQFLIQYYNGEERAKGNILERFSAQQFPDLHSELNLSSLELGDSALYFCASSLTGLSTDTQYFGPGTRLTVL.

This chain joins TRBV11-2 and TRBJ1-1; D is uncertain. Germline V lookup: CDR1 SGHAT, CDR2 FQNNGV. With 4 bases removed from V and 1 base from J, the gap between germline ends came to 13 bases. This CDR3 comprises 15 residues. CDR3 sequence: CASSSRISGNTEAFF. CDR3 in DNA: TGTGCCAGCAGCTCTCGTATTTCGGGGAACACTGAAGCTTTCTTT.

V and J are TRBV5-1 and TRBJ2-5; possibly TRBD1 for D (5 bases). The germline V gene has CDR1 SGHRS and CDR2 YFSETQ. The CDR3 runs to 14 residues. Trimming shortened V by 3 bases and J by 2 bases, and 11 bases separated the two germline ends. CDR3 nucleotides: TGCGCCAGCAGCTACATAGACAGACAAGAGACCCAGTACTTC. Its translation: CASSYIDRQETQYF.

V usage is TRBV5-4 and J usage is TRBJ2-3; 10 nucleotides agree with TRBD2. This CDR3 is 17 amino acids long. CDR1 SGHNT and CDR2 YYREEE come from the germline V gene (reference sequence). The V segment lost 10 bases and the J segment 5 bases; nucleotides outside the gene matches: 19. CDR3 protein: CAGGPSGSIGVGDTQYF. CDR3 DNA sequence: TGTGCCGGGGGGCCTAGCGGGAGTATCGGGGTAGGAGATACGCAGTATTTT.

V gene TRBV6-1 combines with J gene TRBJ2-1; no reliable D call. Germline CDR1 is MNHNS and CDR2 is SASEGT. The CDR3 has 12 residues. Trimming took off 4 bases at V and 9 bases at J, with 10 bases between the two ends. As DNA, the CDR3 is TGTGCCAGCAGTGTTGTACAAATTGAGCAGTTCTTC. It encodes CASSVVQIEQFF.

This chain uses TRBV6-5 with TRBJ2-1, with TRBD1 matching 7 bases. Trimming at V came to 4 bases and at J to 6 bases, leaving 3 bases not matched to a gene. The CDR3 has 13 residues. Germline V gene data show CDR1 as MNHEY and CDR2 as SVGAGI. Written as DNA, the CDR3 is TGTGCCAGCAGTTCAGGGGGACGCAATGAGCAGTTCTTC. Its translation is CASSSGGRNEQFF.